Each of the 31 T cell receptor beta chains below was sequenced from the same sample in a study of blood T cell repertoires in COVID-19. Generated by immunoSEQ multiplex PCR, the TCRdb table keeps only in-frame clones and is missing some. The sample carries 210,000 or so clones, about 82% recorded once. Sequencing used peripheral blood. The receptors shown here come from a man aged 45-65 years with COVID-19, enrolled during active disease.

CDR3 sequence reads: CASSGNAGGSGELFF. Here the CDR3 DNA reads TGTGCCAGCAGCGGCAACGCCGGAGGTTCCGGGGAGCTGTTTTTT. This chain links TRBV9 with TRBJ2-2; possibly TRBD2 for D (5 bases). CDR3 length: 15 amino acids. The V end was cut by 3 bases, the J end by 6 bases, with 15 bases between. Germline CDR1 reads SGDLS; CDR2 reads YYNGEE.

This sequence joins TRBV3-1 (or the pseudogene TRBV3-2) and TRBJ2-2; 7 bases map to TRBD1. This CDR3 contains 17 residues. Unmatched junction bases numbered 11, after V lost 5 bases and J lost 2 bases. Per germline, CDR1 LGHDT and CDR2 YNNKEL (reference sequence). This chain's CDR3 is CASSSKGDRVNTGELFF. The CDR3 nucleotides read TGTGCCAGCAGCTCAAAGGGTGACAGGGTAAACACCGGGGAGCTGTTTTTT.

V gene TRBV11-2 combines with J gene TRBJ1-2, with 9 bases fitting TRBD1. Per germline, CDR1 SGHAT and CDR2 FQNNGV. With V trimmed by 5 bases and J by 8 bases, 6 bases remained unmatched. The CDR3 loop spans 13 amino acids. In DNA form, the CDR3 reads TGTGCCAGCAGCCCTCGGACAGGGGACGGCTACACCTTC. This gives the protein CASSPRTGDGYTF.

This chain connects TRBV28 to TRBJ2-7; weak D call: TRBD2 (6 bases). The germline V gene encodes CDR1 MDHEN and CDR2 SYDVKM. The CDR3 sequence is 13 residues long. The V and J ends lost 6 bases and 6 bases respectively, with 15 bases between them. The chain's CDR3 is CASSYVSGVEQYF. CDR3 in DNA: TGTGCCAGCAGCTACGTGTCGGGAGTCGAGCAGTACTTC.

The V gene is TRBV6-5, the J gene TRBJ2-3; 8 nucleotides line up with TRBD2. Germline V gene data show CDR1 as MNHEY and CDR2 as SVGAGI. V gave up 6 bases and J gave up 4 bases; unmatched junction bases: 9. The CDR3 runs to 15 residues. CDR3 DNA: TGTGCCAGCAGCATCACTAGCGGTAATTCAGATACGCAGTATTTT. Protein: CASSITSGNSDTQYF.

The rearrangement uses TRBV4-1 and TRBJ1-2; D unresolved. With 3 bases removed from V and 6 bases from J, the gap between germline ends came to 11 bases. The CDR3 spans 13 residues. The germline V gene encodes CDR1 MGHRA and CDR2 YSYEKL. The CDR3 coding sequence is TGCGCCAGCAGCCACGAAAGCCCCAATGGCTACACCTTC. Protein: CASSHESPNGYTF.

CDR3 coding DNA: TGTGCCAGTAGTATCTCAGGGAATAATTCACCCCTCCACTTT. This sequence encodes CASSISGNNSPLHF. The rearrangement uses TRBV19 and TRBJ1-6, with D possibly TRBD1 on 5 matching bases. The V end lost 3 bases, the J end lost 5 bases, and 8 bases lay between the germline ends. This CDR3 has 14 residues. Germline assignment: CDR1 LNHDA and CDR2 SQIVND (reference sequence).

V gene TRBV6-2 or TRBV6-3 combines with J gene TRBJ1-2; 8 positions agree with TRBD1. CDR1 is MNHEY, CDR2 SVGEGT, per germline. V was pared by 4 bases and J by 4 bases, with 8 bases of the junction left unmatched. The CDR3 has 15 residues. DNA of the CDR3: TGTGCCAGCAGTTCTCGACAGGGGACAAGCTATGGCTACACCTTC. Protein product: CASSSRQGTSYGYTF.

The chain carries TRBV6-1 and TRBJ1-6; a possible D gene is TRBD1 (6 bases). Germline V gives CDR1 MNHNS, CDR2 SASEGT. V dropped 2 bases and J dropped 9 bases, with 14 bases sitting between them. The CDR3 totals 15 residues. The CDR3 region is CASSELGGSVSPLHF. The CDR3 DNA sequence: TGTGCCAGCAGTGAATTAGGGGGATCGGTTTCACCCCTCCACTTT.

The CDR3 is CATSLKGQTTEAFF. The CDR3 DNA reads as TGTGCCACCAGTCTAAAGGGACAGACCACTGAAGCTTTCTTT. The chain couples TRBV24-1 to TRBJ1-1, with 7 bases matching TRBD1. V shed 6 bases and J 4 bases; nucleotides not matched to a gene: 7. Looked up from germline, CDR1 is KGHDR and CDR2 is SFDVKD. This CDR3 has 14 residues.

This clone was detected a few times. The genes are TRBV30 and TRBJ2-7, with a weak D call TRBD2 (5 bases). Germline lookup yields CDR1 GTSNPN and CDR2 SVGIG (reference sequence). Trimming took off 0 bases at V and 4 bases at J, with 13 bases between the two ends. The CDR3 is 14 amino acids. CDR3 residues: CAWSVGLAAYEQYF. The CDR3 bases are TGTGCCTGGAGTGTAGGCCTAGCAGCATACGAGCAGTACTTC.

The V call is TRBV7-9, the J call TRBJ2-7; TRBD1 agrees at 7 bases. Germline CDR1 SEHNR, CDR2 FQNEAQ (reference sequence). The CDR3 loop spans 15 amino acids. Losses at the gene ends were 5 bases for V and 3 bases for J; bases not matched to a gene: 10. Written as DNA, the CDR3 is TGTGCCAGCAGCCGCGACAGGGATTACCTCTACGAGCAGTACTTC. This translates into CASSRDRDYLYEQYF.

This chain joins TRBV3-1 (or the pseudogene TRBV3-2) and TRBJ2-3; 14 bases are shared with TRBD2. Trimming at V came to 4 bases and at J to 4 bases, leaving 13 bases not matched to a gene. The germline V gene encodes CDR1 LGHDT and CDR2 YNNKEL (reference sequence). The length of the CDR3 is 19 residues. The CDR3 sequence: CASSPARTSGGWSADTQYF. The CDR3 DNA reads TGTGCCAGCAGCCCGGCCCGGACTAGCGGGGGGTGGAGCGCAGATACGCAGTATTTT.

The chain uses TRBV2 and TRBJ2-7; TRBD1 is a possible D gene (6 bases). This CDR3 is built from 13 residues. CDR1 SNHLY and CDR2 FYNNEI come from the germline V gene. V gave up 11 bases and J gave up 3 bases, with 17 bases separating them. This CDR3 is CASTMGHYYEQYF. The CDR3 nucleotides read TGTGCCTCAACAATGGGACATTACTACGAGCAGTACTTC.

The chain joins TRBV11-3 to TRBJ2-1, with D uncertain. Germline values: CDR1 SGHNT, CDR2 YENEEA. The CDR3 is 14 amino acids. Trimming took off 0 bases at V and 4 bases at J, with 7 bases between the two ends. The CDR3 loop reads CASSLDGQYNEQFF. CDR3 nucleotide sequence: TGTGCCAGCAGCTTAGATGGGCAGTACAATGAGCAGTTCTTC.

CDR3 in amino acids: CASSPVNYGYTF. The CDR3, as DNA: TGTGCCAGCAGCCCCGTTAACTATGGCTACACCTTC. V is TRBV2 and J is TRBJ1-2; D unresolved. V was pared by 6 bases and J by 1 base, with 6 bases between. The CDR3 spans 12 residues. CDR1 and CDR2 (germline): SNHLY, FYNNEI.

In this sample, this clone turned up a few times. This rearrangement joins TRBV12-1 to TRBJ2-7; the table's D call TRBD2 went unverified against the DNA. TRBV12-1 corresponds to a pseudogene. The CDR3 is made up of 14 amino acids. The CDR3 DNA reads TGTGCCAGCAGCGATTGGACTAGTTTCTACGAGCAGTACTTC. It encodes CASSDWTSFYEQYF.

The V call is TRBV7-9, the J call TRBJ2-7; 9 bases align to TRBD2. CDR3 length: 13 residues. In germline, CDR1 is SEHNR, CDR2 FQNEAQ (reference sequence). The trim removed 5 bases at V and 7 bases at J, leaving 6 bases unmatched. Here the CDR3 DNA reads TGTGCCAGCAGCAGGGCGGGGGGGCTTGAGCAGTACTTC. Protein product: CASSRAGGLEQYF.

The chain joins TRBV7-8 to TRBJ2-7, with 8 positions matching TRBD1. The CDR3 runs 13 residues. Germline assignment: CDR1 SGHVS and CDR2 FQNEAQ. V was clipped by 8 bases and J by 1 base; unmatched bases: 4. The CDR3 sequence is CASGDRGSYEQYF. For the CDR3, the DNA is TGTGCCAGCGGAGACAGGGGTTCCTACGAGCAGTACTTC.

This clone was recorded only once. This chain links TRBV30 with TRBJ1-4, with D unresolved. V was trimmed by 4 bases and J by 0 bases, leaving 15 bases between them. The CDR3 covers 16 residues. Germline lookup yields CDR1 GTSNPN and CDR2 SVGIG (reference sequence). CDR3 bases: TGTGCCTGGAAAGTTCGGGATTTTGCAACTAATGAAAAACTGTTTTTT. This codes for CAWKVRDFATNEKLFF.

This sequence joins TRBV3-1 (or the pseudogene TRBV3-2) and TRBJ2-4, with 7 bases that match TRBD2. Germline values: CDR1 LGHDT, CDR2 YNNKEL (reference sequence). The ends lost 1 base at V and 6 bases at J; junction bases unmatched: 9. The CDR3 contains 16 residues. CDR3 in DNA: TGTGCCAGCAGCCAAGCCGACGGCGGCGGGGGAAACATTCAGTACTTC. Amino acid sequence: CASSQADGGGGNIQYF.

This rearrangement joins TRBV10-3 to TRBJ2-2, with a possible D match to TRBD1 (5 bases). CDR3 length equals 17 residues. The germline gives CDR1 ENHRY, CDR2 SYGVKD. Trimming pared 0 bases from V and 3 bases from J, leaving 14 bases between. In DNA form, the CDR3 reads TGTGCCATCAGTGAGTCGGTAGGGGTAGGAGACACCGGGGAGCTGTTTTTT. Its translation is CAISESVGVGDTGELFF.

The gene calls are TRBV10-3 and TRBJ2-5; a weak D match, TRBD1 (6 bases). V lost 6 bases to trimming and J lost 0 bases, with 8 bases between them. CDR1 and CDR2 (germline): ENHRY, SYGVKD. The CDR3 consists of 13 residues. This CDR3 is CAIRGTHQETQYF. As DNA, the CDR3 is TGTGCCATCAGGGGGACACACCAAGAGACCCAGTACTTC.

This clone has just one count. The chain recombines TRBV6-5 with TRBJ1-4; TRBD1 agrees at 9 bases. There are 16 residues in the CDR3. J was trimmed by 8 bases and V by 0 bases; bases with no gene match: 7. The germline CDR1 and CDR2 sequences are MNHEY and SVGAGI. The CDR3 loop is CASSYSAGTGREKLFF. For the CDR3, the DNA is TGTGCCAGCAGTTACTCTGCCGGGACAGGGAGAGAAAAACTGTTTTTT.

The rearrangement uses TRBV4-2 and TRBJ2-3; 9 bases match TRBD2. The CDR3 sequence is 17 residues long. V shed 0 bases, J shed 4 bases, and the junction held 8 bases outside the gene matches. CDR1 LGHNA and CDR2 YNFKEQ come from the germline V gene. CDR3 in amino acids: CASSQEAARGGPDTQYF. CDR3 DNA: TGTGCCAGCAGCCAAGAGGCGGCGCGGGGGGGCCCAGATACGCAGTATTTT.

The DNA for the CDR3 is TGTGCCAGCAGTGAGGAGGGCAGCATGAACACTGAAGCTTTCTTT. Translation gives CASSEEGSMNTEAFF. This chain uses TRBV6-1 with TRBJ1-1; D is uncertain. There are 15 residues in the CDR3. The germline CDR1 and CDR2 sequences are MNHNS and SASEGT. V was cut by 3 bases and J by 0 bases, with 11 bases left in between.

The V gene is TRBV5-1, the J gene TRBJ2-5; possibly TRBD1 for D (6 bases). With 4 bases removed from V and 1 base from J, the gap between germline ends came to 11 bases. The CDR3 consists of 14 residues. Germline V gives CDR1 SGHRS, CDR2 YFSETQ. The DNA of the CDR3 is TGCGCCAGCAGCCACGGACAGAGCCAAGAGACCCAGTACTTC. It encodes CASSHGQSQETQYF. Full variable domain (rest looked up from reference TRBV5-1 and TRBJ2-5): KAGVTQTPRYLIKTRGQQVTLSCSPISGHRSVSWYQQTPGQGLQFLFEYFSETQRNKGNFPGRFSGRQFSNSRSEMNVSTLELGDSALYLCASSHGQSQETQYFGPGTRLLVL.

The gene calls are TRBV5-1 and TRBJ2-7; D might be TRBD1 (7 bases). This CDR3 has 14 residues. Trimming removed 4 bases from V and 3 bases from J, with 14 bases in between. Germline loops: CDR1 SGHRS, CDR2 YFSETQ. The CDR3 region has the DNA TGCGCCAGCAGCGGCGGGGCAGGGGGCTACGAGCAGTACTTC. This gives the protein CASSGGAGGYEQYF.

This chain uses TRBV25-1 with TRBJ2-5, with D hard to call. Germline-derived CDR1 and CDR2 are MGHDK and SYGVNS. The CDR3 has 14 residues. Trimming removed 1 base from V and 5 bases from J, with 11 bases in between. In DNA, the CDR3 is TGTGCCAGCAGTGAATGGGCTTCCCGGGAGACCCAGTACTTC. This translates into CASSEWASRETQYF.

The chain carries TRBV5-4 and TRBJ2-3, with D possibly matching TRBD2 (6 bases). Between the trimmed V and J ends, which lost 4 bases and 2 bases, there was a span of 14 bases. CDR3 length equals 15 residues. Germline lookup yields CDR1 SGHNT and CDR2 YYREEE (reference sequence). The CDR3 nucleotides read TGTGCCAGCAGCGCTGGGACTCATCTCACAGATACGCAGTATTTT. It yields the protein CASSAGTHLTDTQYF.

This clone came up once. The chain uses TRBV2 and TRBJ2-2; possibly TRBD2 for D (6 bases). Trimming took 6 bases from V and 4 from J, leaving 12 bases between them. Germline-derived CDR1 and CDR2 are SNHLY and FYNNEI. The CDR3 extends over 14 amino acids. CDR3: CASREGKVTGELFF. The CDR3 coding sequence is TGTGCCAGCAGGGAGGGGAAGGTCACCGGGGAGCTGTTTTTT. The entire variable domain, with the rest obtained from reference TRBV2 and TRBJ2-2, is as follows: EPEVTQTPSHQVTQMGQEVILRCVPISNHLYFYWYRQILGQKVEFLVSFYNNEISEKSEIFDDQFSVERPDGSNFTLKIRSTKLEDSAMYFCASREGKVTGELFFGEGSRLTVL.